The 28 T cell receptor beta chains in this list originate from one sample, sequenced in a study of shared clonotypes between healthy human individuals. This table comes from immunoSEQ multiplex PCR, and its TCRdb copy is limited to in-frame clones, with some not included. The table has some 1 million clones, about 75% seen once. Material: memory CD4+ T cells sorted from blood. Subset described: CD45RA-negative fraction. These TCRs come from a man between 18 and 35 years old in good health.

The chain combines TRBV2 with TRBJ2-1; D gene uncertain. CDR1 and CDR2 from the germline V gene are SNHLY and FYNNEI. This CDR3 contains 15 residues. V lost 1 base to trimming and J lost 4 bases, with 11 bases between them. This chain's CDR3 is CASSEGLSRYNEQFF. The CDR3 DNA is TGTGCCAGCAGTGAAGGCCTTTCTAGATACAATGAGCAGTTCTTC.

This clone showed up many times. The chain employs TRBV5-1 and TRBJ2-5; D is unclear. CDR1 is SGHRS, CDR2 YFSETQ, per germline. The CDR3 is 16 residues long. V lost 3 bases, J lost 4 bases, and 19 bases lay in between. CDR3 sequence: CASSSQLTGPRETQYF. The CDR3 DNA reads as TGCGCCAGCAGCTCTCAACTAACTGGGCCGAGAGAGACCCAGTACTTC.

This sequence joins TRBV7-6 and TRBJ2-7, with 8 bases identical to TRBD1. V trimming: 1 base; J trimming: 5 bases; junction bases outside the gene matches: 7. The germline V gene encodes CDR1 SGHVS and CDR2 FNYEAQ. This CDR3 is 15 amino acids long. Here the CDR3 DNA reads TGTGCCAGCAGCTTAGGAGGGGACAGGCTCGACGAGCAGTACTTC. This codes for CASSLGGDRLDEQYF. Full variable domain (rest looked up from reference TRBV7-6 and TRBJ2-7): GAGVSQSPRYKVTKRGQDVALRCDPISGHVSLYWYRQALGQGPEFLTYFNYEAQQDKSGLPNDRFSAERPEGSISTLTIQRTEQRDSAMYRCASSLGGDRLDEQYFGPGTRLTVT.

V is TRBV5-5 and J is TRBJ2-2, with D perhaps assigned TRBD1 or TRBD2 (6 bases each). Germline assignment: CDR1 SGHKS and CDR2 YYEKEE (reference sequence). With 2 bases removed from V and 0 bases from J, the gap between germline ends came to 8 bases. The CDR3 spans 15 residues. CDR3: CASSLGGTNTGELFF. The CDR3 region has the DNA TGTGCCAGCAGCTTAGGGGGGACGAACACCGGGGAGCTGTTTTTT.

The chain joins TRBV6-5 to TRBJ2-5; TRBD2 aligns across 7 bases. V shed 5 bases and J 5 bases; nucleotides not matched to a gene: 5. Germline CDR1 is MNHEY and CDR2 is SVGAGI. CDR3 size: 13 residues. For the CDR3, the DNA is TGTGCCAGCAGTCACCCCGGGGGGGAGACCCAGTACTTC. Its translation is CASSHPGGETQYF.

The chain couples TRBV7-2 to TRBJ2-6; D gene ambiguous. The CDR3 is made up of 19 amino acids. Germline V CDR1 and CDR2: SGHTA, FQGNSA. The germline V and J ends were trimmed by 2 bases and 0 bases, with 17 bases remaining between them. The chain's CDR3 is CASSLSHPSYSSGANVLTF. In DNA, the CDR3 is TGTGCCAGCAGCTTATCACATCCTTCGTATAGCTCTGGGGCCAACGTCCTGACTTTC.

The V gene is TRBV6-6, the J gene TRBJ1-6; the D gene is possibly TRBD1 (6 bases). The length of the CDR3 is 15 residues. V was clipped by 6 bases and J by 7 bases, with 16 bases between them. The germline V gene encodes CDR1 MNHNY and CDR2 SVGAGI (reference sequence). The CDR3 DNA sequence: TGTGCCAGCAGACAACAGGGTATGGGCAATTCACCCCTCCACTTT. It specifies CASRQQGMGNSPLHF.

Only a few counts were recorded for this clone. The chain carries TRBV5-6 and TRBJ1-6; 11 bases line up with TRBD1. The CDR3 has 14 amino acids. V lost 6 bases to trimming and J lost 9 bases; unmatched junction nucleotides: 5. Germline V gene data show CDR1 as SGHDT and CDR2 as YYEEEE. The CDR3 reads CASTKDRGRSPLHF. The CDR3 bases are TGTGCCAGCACCAAGGACAGGGGGCGTTCACCCCTCCACTTT.

For this clone: In the same sample, other DNA sequences code for this CDR3. The rearrangement joins TRBV4-3 to TRBJ2-1; 7 bases align to TRBD1. The germline gives CDR1 LGHNA, CDR2 YSLEER. Germline trimming cut 4 bases from V and 2 bases from J; bases unmatched to any gene: 5. The CDR3 is made up of 15 amino acids. The CDR3 DNA reads as TGCGCCAGCAGCCCTAACAGGGGACCCTACAATGAGCAGTTCTTC. This sequence encodes CASSPNRGPYNEQFF.

The J gene is TRBJ1-4, the V gene TRBV5-1; D not resolved. The CDR3 sequence is 14 residues long. The V gene's germline CDR1 is SGHRS and CDR2 YFSETQ. Trimming cost V 0 bases and J 0 bases, with 3 bases left between them. This chain's CDR3 is CASSLAPTNEKLFF. As DNA, the CDR3 is TGCGCCAGCAGCTTGGCACCAACTAATGAAAAACTGTTTTTT.

The chain combines TRBV7-8 with TRBJ1-5; TRBD1 matches at 9 bases. After removal of 2 bases from V and 7 bases from J, the junction contained 6 bases not matched to a gene. The CDR3 extends over 15 amino acids. Germline CDR1 SGHVS, CDR2 FQNEAQ. Here the CDR3 reads CASSLKGQGSQPQHF. Here the CDR3 DNA reads TGTGCCAGCAGCTTAAAGGGACAGGGAAGCCAGCCCCAGCATTTT.

This clone was recorded only once. J is TRBJ2-7 and V is TRBV7-2; 7 bases map to TRBD2. This CDR3 is 16 amino acids long. Germline values: CDR1 SGHTA, CDR2 FQGNSA. The V segment lost 1 base and the J segment 6 bases; nucleotides outside the gene matches: 12. CDR3: CASSLVAGEGRGEQYF. CDR3 nucleotide sequence: TGTGCCAGCAGCTTAGTTGCGGGAGAGGGTCGGGGCGAGCAGTACTTC.

The J gene is TRBJ2-3, the V gene TRBV5-4; TRBD2 matches at 7 bases. This CDR3 has 16 amino acids. Germline V gives CDR1 SGHNT, CDR2 YYREEE (reference sequence). With 2 bases clipped from V and 1 base from J, the junction kept 7 bases outside the gene matches. CDR3 region: CASSLMGLAGTDTQYF. Written as DNA, the CDR3 is TGTGCCAGCAGCTTAATGGGGCTAGCGGGCACAGATACGCAGTATTTT. Drawing the rest from reference TRBV5-4 and TRBJ2-3, the complete variable domain is ETGVTQSPTHLIKTRGQQVTLRCSSQSGHNTVSWYQQALGQGPQFIFQYYREEENGRGNFPPRFSGLQFPNYSSELNVNALELDDSALYLCASSLMGLAGTDTQYFGPGTRLTVL.

The chain carries TRBV11-3 and TRBJ2-2; possibly TRBD1 for D (6 bases). The V and J ends lost 1 base and 1 base respectively, with 7 bases between them. Germline V gives CDR1 SGHNT, CDR2 YENEEA. The CDR3 length is 15 residues. The CDR3 sequence is CASSLGGLNTGELFF. The CDR3 DNA follows: TGTGCCAGCAGCTTAGGGGGGCTGAACACCGGGGAGCTGTTTTTT. Filled out from reference TRBV11-3 and TRBJ2-2, the complete variable domain reads EAGVVQSPRYKIIEKKQPVAFWCNPISGHNTLYWYLQNLGQGPELLIRYENEEAVDDSQLPKDRFSAERLKGVDSTLKIQPAELGDSAVYLCASSLGGLNTGELFFGEGSRLTVL.

This clone was observed once. The V and J genes are TRBV6-6 and TRBJ2-1; D is uncertain. The CDR3 covers 14 residues. V dropped 6 bases and J dropped 0 bases, with 9 bases sitting between them. The germline gives CDR1 MNHNY, CDR2 SVGAGI (reference sequence). Here the CDR3 DNA reads TGTGCCAGCAGCCTTGATAGCTCCTACAATGAGCAGTTCTTC. It yields the protein CASSLDSSYNEQFF.

This clone has just a few counts. The gene calls are TRBV7-9 and TRBJ2-5, with 8 nucleotides matching TRBD2. The DNA matches TRBJ2-7 better at its end, which makes the J call doubtful. CDR1 SEHNR and CDR2 FQNEAQ come from the germline V gene (reference sequence). CDR3 size: 14 residues. CDR3 nucleotide sequence: TGTGCCAGCAGCCCCCAAGCGGGAGCCGGCGAGCAGTACTTC. It codes for CASSPQAGAGEQYF.

The chain has TRBV9 and TRBJ1-6; TRBD1 matches 7 bases. CDR3 length: 16 amino acids. With V trimmed by 2 bases and J by 5 bases, 7 bases remained unmatched. CDR1 and CDR2 (germline): SGDLS, YYNGEE. The CDR3 region is CASSVRPTGNNSPLHF. The DNA for the CDR3 is TGTGCCAGCAGCGTGAGACCGACAGGGAATAATTCACCCCTCCACTTT. The whole variable domain, filled in from reference TRBV9 and TRBJ1-6, reads DSGVTQTPKHLITATGQRVTLRCSPRSGDLSVYWYQQSLDQGLQFLIQYYNGEERAKGNILERFSAQQFPDLHSELNLSSLELGDSALYFCASSVRPTGNNSPLHFGNGTRLTVT.

On this clone: The junction shows a germline mismatch at one end, possibly a read error. The rearrangement joins TRBV10-2 to TRBJ2-3; 10 bases fit TRBD1. This CDR3 region has 16 residues. CDR1 is WSHSY and CDR2 is SAAADI in the germline V gene. The CDR3 nucleotides are TGCGCCAGCAGTGATCCCGGGACAGGGGACACAAATACGCAGTATTTT. Residues: CASSDPGTGDTNTQYF.

This chain connects TRBV27 to TRBJ2-1; 11 bases fit TRBD2. The CDR3 consists of 17 residues. With V trimmed by 7 bases and J by 6 bases, 14 bases remained unmatched. CDR1 and CDR2 (germline): MNHEY, SMNVEV (reference sequence). The CDR3 nucleotides read TGTGCCAGCAACCCGGGACAGAGACTAGCGGGAACCAATGAGCAGTTCTTC. Protein sequence: CASNPGQRLAGTNEQFF.

The chain joins TRBV11-2 to TRBJ2-3; the match to TRBD2 covers 8 bases. Germline lookup yields CDR1 SGHAT and CDR2 FQNNGV. CDR3 length equals 15 residues. The trim removed 0 bases at V and 4 bases at J, leaving 3 bases unmatched. The CDR3 sequence: CASSLDGGAPDTQYF. The CDR3 DNA follows: TGTGCCAGCAGCTTAGACGGGGGGGCCCCAGATACGCAGTATTTT.

A word on this clone: This sample also contains other DNA sequences that code for the same CDR3. The CDR3 is CASSYRETQYF. The CDR3 DNA sequence: TGTGCCAGCAGTTACCGAGAGACCCAGTACTTC. The rearrangement links TRBV6-5 to TRBJ2-5; D is unclear. Per germline, CDR1 MNHEY and CDR2 SVGAGI. The CDR3 has 11 amino acids. Trimming took off 2 bases at V and 4 bases at J, with 2 bases between the two ends.

The chain has TRBV28 and TRBJ1-4; 8 bases fit TRBD1. The junction had 5 bases not matched to a gene; V was cut back by 5 bases and J by 6 bases. The CDR3 has 14 residues. CDR1 and CDR2 from the germline V gene are MDHEN and SYDVKM. CDR3 in amino acids: CASSHDRGDEKLFF. CDR3 nucleotides: TGTGCCAGCAGTCATGACAGGGGTGATGAAAAACTGTTTTTT.

This chain uses TRBV7-2 with TRBJ2-7; the match to TRBD2 covers 10 bases. The length of the CDR3 is 18 residues. Looked up from germline, CDR1 is SGHTA and CDR2 is FQGNSA. The V segment lost 1 base and the J segment 7 bases; nucleotides outside the gene matches: 16. The CDR3 protein is CASSLVSGLAANSGEQYF. CDR3 in DNA: TGTGCCAGCAGCTTAGTTTCAGGACTAGCGGCAAACTCGGGAGAGCAGTACTTC.

This clone was detected only a few times. This sequence joins TRBV6-5 and TRBJ1-4, with D uncertain. The CDR3 spans 15 residues. Germline lookup yields CDR1 MNHEY and CDR2 SVGAGI. The V gene lost 6 bases and the J gene lost 4 bases, with 15 bases spanning the gap. This CDR3 is CASSRANSHNEKLFF. CDR3 sequence (DNA): TGTGCCAGCAGCCGGGCGAACAGCCATAATGAAAAACTGTTTTTT.

V gene TRBV6-4 combines with J gene TRBJ2-2; 7 nucleotides line up with TRBD1. V dropped 6 bases and J dropped 4; count of bases not matched to a gene: 5. Germline assignment: CDR1 MRHNA and CDR2 SNTAGT. The CDR3 is 14 amino acids. In DNA, the CDR3 is TGTGCCAGCAGCCAACAGGGGCCCACCGGGGAGCTGTTTTTT. As protein: CASSQQGPTGELFF.

This clone was recorded a few times. The rearrangement uses TRBV6-1 and TRBJ1-1; 8 bases match TRBD1. Per germline, CDR1 MNHNS and CDR2 SASEGT. CDR3 length: 15 amino acids. V was clipped by 1 base and J by 5 bases; unmatched bases: 6. CDR3 bases: TGTGCCAGCAGTGAAGTTCAGGGGGCATTGACTGAAGCTTTCTTT. Its translation: CASSEVQGALTEAFF.

V gene TRBV9 combines with J gene TRBJ2-2; 12 bases match TRBD2. CDR1 is SGDLS and CDR2 is YYNGEE in the germline V gene. This CDR3 is built from 18 residues. Unmatched junction bases numbered 6, after V lost 0 bases and J lost 3 bases. CDR3 in DNA: TGTGCCAGCAGCGTAGGGGCTAGCGGGAGGGCCGACACCGGGGAGCTGTTTTTT. As protein: CASSVGASGRADTGELFF. The full variable domain, its missing parts supplied by reference TRBV9 and TRBJ2-2, is DSGVTQTPKHLITATGQRVTLRCSPRSGDLSVYWYQQSLDQGLQFLIQYYNGEERAKGNILERFSAQQFPDLHSELNLSSLELGDSALYFCASSVGASGRADTGELFFGEGSRLTVL.

This clone was recorded a few times. The rearrangement uses TRBV9 and TRBJ1-4; D is unclear. CDR1 and CDR2 (germline): SGDLS, YYNGEE. The CDR3 contains 14 residues. V lost 4 bases, J lost 6 bases, and 13 bases lay in between. CDR3 coding DNA: TGTGCCAGCAGCCCCTCCCGGGCGTATGAAAAACTGTTTTTT. Its protein product is CASSPSRAYEKLFF.